The 21 T cell receptor beta chains reported below all come from one sample, sequenced in a study of blood T cell repertoires in COVID-19. The repertoire was sequenced with immunoSEQ multiplex PCR; TCRdb's copy has only in-frame clones and lacks some. The top ten hold more than 8.5% of the sample, which has over 250,000 clones, over 80% seen once. Specimen: peripheral blood. These receptor sequences come from a woman aged 70 to 79 with COVID-19, enrolled during active disease.

The gene calls are TRBV11-3 and TRBJ2-1, with D possibly being TRBD1 (6 bases). CDR1 and CDR2 (germline): SGHNT, YENEEA. V dropped 6 bases and J dropped 10 bases, with 13 bases sitting between them. The CDR3 covers 12 residues. DNA for the CDR3: TGTGCCAGCAGAACACAGGGTGACGAGCAGTTCTTC. This translates into CASRTQGDEQFF.

The gene calls are TRBV6-1 and TRBJ2-1, with TRBD2 matching over 13 bases. The CDR3 has 16 amino acids. With 4 bases clipped from V and 8 bases from J, the junction kept 8 bases outside the gene matches. Germline CDR1 is MNHNS and CDR2 is SASEGT. The CDR3 is CASSARTSGSVYEQFF. In nucleotides, the CDR3 is TGTGCCAGCAGTGCCCGGACTAGCGGGAGTGTCTATGAGCAGTTCTTC.

The J gene is TRBJ2-7, the V gene TRBV6-5; D uncertain. The ends were cut back, 6 bases at V and 3 bases at J, with 15 bases in the middle. The CDR3 consists of 14 residues. Germline V gene data show CDR1 as MNHEY and CDR2 as SVGAGI. The CDR3 is CASRGALVHYEQYF. CDR3 coding DNA: TGTGCCAGCAGAGGAGCCTTGGTCCACTACGAGCAGTACTTC.

CDR3 amino acids: CASTQGAEAFF. Written as DNA, the CDR3 is TGTGCCAGCACCCAAGGGGCTGAAGCTTTCTTT. The J gene is TRBJ1-1, the V gene TRBV11-2, with D perhaps matching TRBD1 (5 bases). V lost 7 bases to trimming and J lost 6 bases, with 9 bases between them. Germline CDR1 SGHAT, CDR2 FQNNGV. The CDR3 loop spans 11 amino acids.

V gene TRBV25-1 combines with J gene TRBJ1-2; the D gene is possibly TRBD1 (5 bases). This CDR3 contains 17 residues. Trimming shortened V by 1 base and J by 1 base, and 16 bases separated the two germline ends. CDR1 and CDR2 from the germline V gene are MGHDK and SYGVNS. Written as DNA, the CDR3 is TGTGCCAGCAGTGAATTTGGCGTGGTGGGGGGTAACTATGGCTACACCTTC. Its translation: CASSEFGVVGGNYGYTF.

The chain is built from TRBV19 and TRBJ2-7; 9 nucleotides agree with TRBD1. CDR3 length: 15 residues. Per the germline V gene, CDR1 is LNHDA and CDR2 is SQIVND (reference sequence). Germline trimming cut 5 bases from V and 2 bases from J; bases unmatched to any gene: 7. The CDR3 sequence: CASSPSDRGTYEQYF. CDR3 bases: TGTGCCAGTAGTCCTTCGGACAGGGGAACCTACGAGCAGTACTTC.

V usage is TRBV19 and J usage is TRBJ1-2; 7 bases match TRBD1. CDR3 length: 17 amino acids. The J segment lost 4 bases and the V segment lost 6 bases, leaving 17 bases of the junction unmatched. CDR1 is LNHDA, CDR2 SQIVND, per germline (reference sequence). In DNA, the CDR3 is TGTGCCAGTAGCCCCAGAGGGACAGATCCTCTCCTCTATGGCTACACCTTC. Its protein is CASSPRGTDPLLYGYTF.

The chain employs TRBV6-5 and TRBJ1-1; D uncertain. The CDR3 is 13 amino acids. From germline, CDR1 is MNHEY and CDR2 SVGAGI. The CDR3 DNA reads as TGTGCGAGCGATGTCGTGGCTAACACTGAAGCTTTCTTT. This gives the protein CASDVVANTEAFF.

The chain recombines TRBV28 with TRBJ1-5, with 10 bases matching TRBD1. Germline V gene lookup returns CDR1 MDHEN and CDR2 SYDVKM. The CDR3 consists of 16 residues. V was pared by 2 bases and J by 4 bases, with 5 bases of the junction left unmatched. CDR3 loop: CASSLVGQGRNQPQHF. The CDR3 region has the DNA TGTGCCAGCAGTTTAGTGGGACAGGGGAGAAATCAGCCCCAGCATTTT.

The chain recombines TRBV29-1 with TRBJ2-1; 13 nucleotides line up with TRBD2. CDR1 and CDR2 from the germline V gene are SQVTM and ANQGSEA. Trimming removed 7 bases from V and 7 bases from J; junction bases left unmatched: 7. The CDR3 length is 14 residues. The CDR3: CSEWTSGSGNEQFF. The CDR3 DNA reads as TGCAGCGAATGGACTAGCGGGAGTGGTAATGAGCAGTTCTTC.

The chain links TRBV6-5 to TRBJ1-1; TRBD1 matches 7 bases. The germline V gene encodes CDR1 MNHEY and CDR2 SVGAGI. V lost 4 bases, J lost 9 bases, and 5 bases stayed unmatched. This CDR3 spans 12 amino acids. This chain's CDR3 is CASSSQTGKAFF. The DNA of the CDR3 is TGTGCCAGCAGTTCCCAGACAGGGAAAGCTTTCTTT.

This chain links TRBV6-1 with TRBJ1-5; no clear D. The CDR3 has 13 residues. Trimming stripped 5 bases from V and 6 bases from J, with 11 bases between. Germline assignment: CDR1 MNHNS and CDR2 SASEGT. The chain's CDR3 is CASSYGRGQPQHF. The CDR3 DNA sequence: TGTGCCAGCAGTTATGGGCGGGGTCAGCCCCAGCATTTT.

The V call is TRBV6-1, the J call TRBJ1-6; 8 nucleotides line up with TRBD1. Germline V gene data show CDR1 as MNHNS and CDR2 as SASEGT. V lost 3 bases to trimming and J lost 7 bases; unmatched junction nucleotides: 8. The length of the CDR3 is 16 residues. CDR3 nucleotide sequence: TGTGCCAGCAGTGATTATTGGACAGGGTCGAATTCACCCCTCCACTTT. This sequence encodes CASSDYWTGSNSPLHF.

V gene TRBV24-1 combines with J gene TRBJ2-5; D not certain. Per germline, CDR1 KGHDR and CDR2 SFDVKD. This CDR3 comprises 15 residues. The V end was cut by 4 bases, the J end by 1 base, with 12 bases between. CDR3 coding DNA: TGTGCCACCAGTGACCAAACATCCATCCAAGAGACCCAGTACTTC. This encodes CATSDQTSIQETQYF.

The chain links TRBV7-2 to TRBJ2-7, with D possibly matching TRBD1 (5 bases). Trimming took off 1 base at V and 1 base at J, with 11 bases between the two ends. CDR1 is SGHTA and CDR2 is FQGNSA in the germline V gene. The CDR3 totals 15 residues. The CDR3 nucleotides read TGTGCCAGCAGCTTAGTGGCAGGGCTATCCTACGAGCAGTACTTC. Protein sequence: CASSLVAGLSYEQYF.

This chain joins TRBV30 and TRBJ1-6; TRBD1 matches at 9 bases. Germline-derived CDR1 and CDR2 are GTSNPN and SVGIG (reference sequence). The CDR3 is made up of 16 amino acids. V lost 4 bases and J lost 6; bases outside the gene matches: 10. In nucleotides, the CDR3 is TGTGCCTGGAACATCGACAGGGGGAGTGGTAATTCACCCCTCCACTTT. Translating gives CAWNIDRGSGNSPLHF.

The chain has TRBV6-5 and TRBJ1-5; TRBD1 matches 9 bases. This CDR3 has 16 residues. Germline V gene data show CDR1 as MNHEY and CDR2 as SVGAGI. V lost 4 bases to trimming and J lost 6 bases; unmatched junction nucleotides: 10. This chain's CDR3 is CASSSNGQGHGQPQHF. The CDR3 DNA sequence: TGTGCCAGCAGTTCCAACGGACAGGGGCACGGTCAGCCCCAGCATTTT.

The V and J genes are TRBV5-4 and TRBJ2-4; TRBD1 might be the D (6 bases). CDR3 length: 15 amino acids. V shed 3 bases and J shed 1 base, with 11 bases lying between them. CDR1 and CDR2 from the germline V gene are SGHNT and YYREEE (reference sequence). Here the CDR3 DNA reads TGTGCCAGCAGCTACCAGGGGCGGGCCAAAAACATTCAGTACTTC. Protein: CASSYQGRAKNIQYF.

This chain connects TRBV24-1 to TRBJ2-1; perhaps TRBD2 as D (7 bases). The germline V gene has CDR1 KGHDR and CDR2 SFDVKD. Trimming stripped 6 bases from V and 5 bases from J, with 13 bases between. The CDR3 consists of 14 residues. The CDR3 DNA sequence: TGTGCCACCAGTCCTTACGGGGGGCACAATGAGCAGTTCTTC. Translation: CATSPYGGHNEQFF.

The V gene is TRBV12-3 or TRBV12-4, the J gene TRBJ2-7; D gene ambiguous. This CDR3 has 12 residues. V was cut by 1 base and J by 5 bases, with 6 bases left in between. CDR3 region: CASSLVAHEQYF. DNA for the CDR3: TGTGCCAGCAGTTTAGTAGCACACGAGCAGTACTTC.

The CDR3 here is CASSLQEARLGVETQYF. CDR3 DNA: TGTGCCAGCAGCTTGCAAGAAGCGAGACTAGGGGTAGAGACCCAGTACTTC. This chain connects TRBV5-6 to TRBJ2-5; D may be TRBD2 (6 bases). The CDR3 consists of 17 residues. Germline V gives CDR1 SGHDT, CDR2 YYEEEE. Trimming cost V 1 base and J 4 bases, with 20 bases left between them.